The 9 T cell receptor beta chains presented below share a single source sample, sequenced in a study of T cell responses to AZD1222 COVID-19 vaccine. Here immunoSEQ multiplex PCR was the method, and the copy in TCRdb shows in-frame clones only, minus some. The profile covers some 100,000 clones, with 92% appearing a single time and about 3% taken by the ten largest. This material consisted of peripheral blood, taken 28 days after the second AZD1222 dose. These receptors were collected from an adult who received the AZD1222 COVID-19 vaccine.

This clone appeared once. The chain carries TRBV7-2 and TRBJ2-6, with a weak D call TRBD1 (5 bases). Per germline, CDR1 SGHTA and CDR2 FQGNSA. The CDR3 covers 15 residues. V gave up 0 bases and J gave up 2 bases, with 5 bases separating them. CDR3 DNA: TGTGCCAGCAGCTTAGCAGGGGCTGGGGCCAACGTCCTGACTTTC. This codes for CASSLAGAGANVLTF. The full variable domain, in which reference TRBV7-2 and TRBJ2-6 provide the parts outside the CDR3, is GAGVSQSPSNKVTEKGKDVELRCDPISGHTALYWYRQSLGQGLEFLIYFQGNSAPDKSGLPSDRFSAERTGGSVSTLTIQRTQQEDSAVYLCASSLAGAGANVLTFGAGSRLTVL.

This chain links TRBV7-2 with TRBJ1-5; D ambiguous. CDR3 size: 13 residues. Trimming removed 10 bases at V and 1 base at J, with 11 bases between. From germline, CDR1 is SGHTA and CDR2 FQGNSA. The CDR3 DNA follows: TGTGCCACCTCAGGCCTGAGCAATCAGCCCCAGCATTTT. Its protein product is CATSGLSNQPQHF.

In nucleotides, the CDR3 is TGTGCCAGCAGGGGACTAGCGGTCGGTACGCAGTATTTT. It translates to CASRGLAVGTQYF. This chain uses TRBV6-5 with TRBJ2-3; 11 bases line up with TRBD2. J gave up 8 bases and V 6 bases, and 4 bases lay outside the gene matches. This CDR3 contains 13 residues. CDR1 and CDR2 (germline): MNHEY, SVGAGI.

The chain joins TRBV19 to TRBJ1-1; a weak D match, TRBD1 (6 bases). The germline V gene has CDR1 LNHDA and CDR2 SQIVND (reference sequence). The CDR3 consists of 16 residues. The V end lost 4 bases, the J end lost 0 bases, and 15 bases lay between the germline ends. The CDR3 sequence is CASSSVGANMNTEAFF. CDR3 DNA sequence: TGTGCCAGTAGTAGTGTGGGGGCGAACATGAACACTGAAGCTTTCTTT. Together with reference TRBV19 and TRBJ1-1, the CDR3 gives the full variable domain: DGGITQSPKYLFRKEGQNVTLSCEQNLNHDAMYWYRQDPGQGLRLIYYSQIVNDFQKGDIAEGYSVSREKKESFPLTVTSAQKNPTAFYLCASSSVGANMNTEAFFGQGTRLTVV.

This chain joins TRBV4-1 and TRBJ1-2, with D possibly being TRBD1 (5 bases). The CDR3 has 13 residues. Per the germline V gene, CDR1 is MGHRA and CDR2 is YSYEKL. V was shortened by 0 bases and J by 4 bases, with 6 bases between the two germline ends. The CDR3 region has the DNA TGCGCCAGCAGCCAAGAGCAGGGCTATGGCTACACCTTC. This codes for CASSQEQGYGYTF.

This rearrangement joins TRBV11-2 to TRBJ2-3; D tentatively fits TRBD1 or TRBD2 (5 bases each). The germline V gene encodes CDR1 SGHAT and CDR2 FQNNGV. V lost 1 base, J lost 2 bases, and 16 bases lay in between. This CDR3 spans 17 amino acids. The CDR3 bases are TGTGCCAGCAGCTTAGGGGACGGGATTTATCTCACAGATACGCAGTATTTT. Translated, it gives CASSLGDGIYLTDTQYF.

The chain recombines TRBV3-1 (or the pseudogene TRBV3-2) with TRBJ1-1; 8 nucleotides line up with TRBD1. Germline V gene sequence: CDR1 LGHDT, CDR2 YNNKEL (reference sequence). This CDR3 is 14 amino acids long. J gave up 6 bases and V 4 bases, and 7 bases lay outside the gene matches. CDR3 DNA: TGTGCCAGCAGCCTCGGACAGGGAATATCTGAAGCTTTCTTT. Encoded protein: CASSLGQGISEAFF.

The chain couples TRBV24-1 to TRBJ2-3, with a possible D match to TRBD2 (5 bases). The CDR3 extends over 18 amino acids. Germline CDR1 KGHDR, CDR2 SFDVKD. With 3 bases removed from V and 7 bases from J, the gap between germline ends came to 25 bases. CDR3 residues: CATSDVPEPGYDPYTQYF. CDR3 DNA: TGTGCCACCAGTGATGTACCAGAGCCGGGATACGACCCATATACGCAGTATTTT.

The CDR3: CAWSTGQGDFGPQHF. CDR3 nucleotide sequence: TGTGCCTGGAGTACGGGACAGGGAGATTTTGGGCCCCAGCATTTT. The chain joins TRBV30 to TRBJ1-5; 9 nucleotides align to TRBD1. J was trimmed by 9 bases and V by 2 bases; bases with no gene match: 11. Per the germline V gene, CDR1 is GTSNPN and CDR2 is SVGIG (reference sequence). The CDR3 consists of 15 residues.